The T cell receptor beta chain described here comes from a study of beta chain features in type 1 diabetes. Study-wide points: TCRB CDR3s from Type 1 diabetes patients were moderately but significantly shorter in all four CD4+ subsets. Insertion counts at VDJ junctions were lower in type 1 diabetes patients, who also showed more deletions there.

The germline CDR1 and CDR2 sequences are SNHLY and FYNNEI. Deletions cut 3 bases from V and 7 bases from J, with 10 bases between. CDR3 size: 13 residues. In this sample, this clone turned up a few times. What it binds is not known. All of the isolated RNA was reverse transcribed, so expressed TCRB transcripts were sequenced. The protocol was immunoSEQ multiplex PCR, while the TCRdb copy is restricted to in-frame clones and leaves out a portion. In the table there are 400,000 or so clones, over 9% of which are singletons. The authors took one heparinised blood draw, averaging roughly 120 mL, from each donor.

This sequence originates from a man aged 25 to 40 with type 1 diabetes. Sequencing was carried out using central memory CD4+ T cells from blood. The V call is TRBV2, the J call TRBJ1-5; D gene unclear. The CDR3 protein is CASSEVQIQPQHF. The CDR3 DNA sequence: TGTGCCAGCAGTGAGGTCCAGATCCAGCCCCAGCATTTT.